This TCR beta chain was recorded in a study of technical replicates of blood from four donors. Sequencing was performed with immunoSEQ multiplex PCR; in TCRdb, only in-frame clones are kept and a portion is missing. The profile shows about 89,000 clones, approximately 94% of them singletons. The V gene lost 2 bases and the J gene lost 8 bases, with 21 bases spanning the gap. CDR1 MGHRA and CDR2 YSYEKL come from the germline V gene. There are 17 residues in the CDR3. The chain has TRBV4-1 and TRBJ2-2; D ambiguous. The sample comprised T cells isolated from PBMCs. The receptor was derived from a human donor in good health. CDR3 sequence (DNA): TGCGCCAGCAGCCAATACGGCACGGGTCAAATTGTAGGGGAGCTGTTTTTT. It codes for CASSQYGTGQIVGELFF.